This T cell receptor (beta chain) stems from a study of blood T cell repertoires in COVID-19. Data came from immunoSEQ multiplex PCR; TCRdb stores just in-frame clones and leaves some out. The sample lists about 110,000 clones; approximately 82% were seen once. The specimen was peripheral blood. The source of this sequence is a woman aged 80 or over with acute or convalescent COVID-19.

The CDR3 DNA is TGTGCCAGCAGCTTAGCAGGGGAGATTTGGAACACTGAAGCTTTCTTT. Translation gives CASSLAGEIWNTEAFF. J is TRBJ1-1 and V is TRBV13; D possibly corresponds to TRBD1 (6 bases). V was pared by 1 base and J by 1 base, with 13 bases between. The length of the CDR3 is 16 residues. Germline V lookup: CDR1 PRHDT, CDR2 FYEKMQ (reference sequence).